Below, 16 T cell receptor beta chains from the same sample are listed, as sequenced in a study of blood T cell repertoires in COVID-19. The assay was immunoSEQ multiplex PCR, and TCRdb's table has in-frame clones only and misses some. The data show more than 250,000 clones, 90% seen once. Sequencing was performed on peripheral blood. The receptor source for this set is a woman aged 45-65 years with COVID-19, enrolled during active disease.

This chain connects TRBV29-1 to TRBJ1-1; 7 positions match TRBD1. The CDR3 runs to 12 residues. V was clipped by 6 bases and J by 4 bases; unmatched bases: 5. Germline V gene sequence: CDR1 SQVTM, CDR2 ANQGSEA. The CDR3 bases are TGCAGCGTGCACAGGGGTGTCACTGAAGCTTTCTTT. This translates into CSVHRGVTEAFF.

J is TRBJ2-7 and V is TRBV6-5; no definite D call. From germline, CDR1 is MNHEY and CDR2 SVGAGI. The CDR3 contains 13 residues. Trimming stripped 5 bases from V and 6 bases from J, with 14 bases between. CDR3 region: CASSLRGRSEQYF. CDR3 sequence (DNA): TGTGCCAGCAGTCTCCGTGGAAGGAGCGAGCAGTACTTC.

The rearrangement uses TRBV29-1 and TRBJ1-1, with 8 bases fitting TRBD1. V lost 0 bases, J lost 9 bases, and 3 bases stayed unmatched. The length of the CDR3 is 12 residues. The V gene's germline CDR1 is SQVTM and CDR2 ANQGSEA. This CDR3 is CSVEEQGAKAFF. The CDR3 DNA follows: TGCAGCGTTGAAGAGCAGGGGGCAAAAGCTTTCTTT.

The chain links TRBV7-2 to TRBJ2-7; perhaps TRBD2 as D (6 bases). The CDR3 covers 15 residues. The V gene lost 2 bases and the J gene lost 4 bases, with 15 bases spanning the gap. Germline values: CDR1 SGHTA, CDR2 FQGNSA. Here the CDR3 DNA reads TGTGCCAGCAGCTTAAGTGGCGGGATCAGTTACGAGCAGTACTTC. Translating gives CASSLSGGISYEQYF.

The CDR3 region is CASGLNWDRASGANVLTF. The CDR3 DNA reads as TGTGCTAGTGGTTTGAATTGGGACAGAGCTTCTGGGGCCAACGTCCTGACTTTC. The V call is TRBV12-5, the J call TRBJ2-6; 7 bases match TRBD1. The trim removed 2 bases at V and 1 base at J, leaving 8 bases unmatched. The germline V gene encodes CDR1 LGHNT and CDR2 FRNRAP. The CDR3 runs to 18 residues.

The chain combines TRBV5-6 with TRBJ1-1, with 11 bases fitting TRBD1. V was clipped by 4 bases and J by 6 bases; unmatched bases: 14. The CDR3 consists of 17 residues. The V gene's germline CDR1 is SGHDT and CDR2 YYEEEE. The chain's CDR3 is CASSPLRTGGFWAEAFF. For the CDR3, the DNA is TGTGCCAGCAGCCCCTTGCGGACAGGGGGCTTTTGGGCTGAAGCTTTCTTT.

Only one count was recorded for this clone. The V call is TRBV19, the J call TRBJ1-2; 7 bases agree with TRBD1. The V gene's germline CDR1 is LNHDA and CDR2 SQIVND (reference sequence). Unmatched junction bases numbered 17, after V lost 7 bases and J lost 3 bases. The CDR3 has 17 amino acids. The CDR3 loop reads CASTPTGNALHDYGYTF. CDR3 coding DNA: TGTGCCAGTACCCCGACAGGGAATGCCCTACATGACTATGGCTACACCTTC.

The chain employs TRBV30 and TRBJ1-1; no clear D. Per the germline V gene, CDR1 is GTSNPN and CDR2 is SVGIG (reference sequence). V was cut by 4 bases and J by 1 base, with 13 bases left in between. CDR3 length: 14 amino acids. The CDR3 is CAWIQRVPNTEAFF. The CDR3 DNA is TGTGCCTGGATCCAGCGGGTGCCGAACACTGAAGCTTTCTTT.

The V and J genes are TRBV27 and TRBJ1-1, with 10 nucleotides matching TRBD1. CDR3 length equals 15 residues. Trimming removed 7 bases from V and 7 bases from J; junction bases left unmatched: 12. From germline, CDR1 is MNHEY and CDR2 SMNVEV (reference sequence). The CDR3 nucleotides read TGTGCCAGCAAGTTTCTGGGACAGGGGTTTAATGAAGCTTTCTTT. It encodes CASKFLGQGFNEAFF.

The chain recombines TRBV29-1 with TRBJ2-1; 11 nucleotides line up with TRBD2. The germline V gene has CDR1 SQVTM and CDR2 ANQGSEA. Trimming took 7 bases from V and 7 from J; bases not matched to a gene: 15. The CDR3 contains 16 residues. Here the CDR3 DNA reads TGCAGCGGACAGGGAACTAGCGGGAGTATTATAAATGAGCAGTTCTTC. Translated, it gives CSGQGTSGSIINEQFF.

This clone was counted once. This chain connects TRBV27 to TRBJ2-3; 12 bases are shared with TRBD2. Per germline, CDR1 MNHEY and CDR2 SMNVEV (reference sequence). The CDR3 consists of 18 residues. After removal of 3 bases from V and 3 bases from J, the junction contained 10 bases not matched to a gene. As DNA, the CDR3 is TGTGCCAGCAGTTTCATTTCATCGCTAGCGGGAGGGACAGATACGCAGTATTTT. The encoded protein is CASSFISSLAGGTDTQYF.

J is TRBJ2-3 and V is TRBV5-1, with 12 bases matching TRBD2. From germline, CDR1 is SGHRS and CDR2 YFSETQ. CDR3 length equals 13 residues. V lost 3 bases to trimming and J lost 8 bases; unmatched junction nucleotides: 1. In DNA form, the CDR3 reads TGCGCCAGCAGCTCACTAGCGGGAGGTACGCAGTATTTT. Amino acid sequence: CASSSLAGGTQYF.

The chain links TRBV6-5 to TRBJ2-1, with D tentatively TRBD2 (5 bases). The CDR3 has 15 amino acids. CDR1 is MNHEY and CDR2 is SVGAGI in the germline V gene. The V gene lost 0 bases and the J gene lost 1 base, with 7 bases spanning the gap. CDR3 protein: CASSYSSASYNEQFF. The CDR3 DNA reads TGTGCCAGCAGTTACTCTAGCGCTTCCTACAATGAGCAGTTCTTC.

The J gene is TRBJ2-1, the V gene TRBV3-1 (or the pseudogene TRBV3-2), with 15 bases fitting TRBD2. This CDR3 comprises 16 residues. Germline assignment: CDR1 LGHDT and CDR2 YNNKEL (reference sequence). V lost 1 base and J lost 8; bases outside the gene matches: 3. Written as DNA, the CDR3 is TGTGCCAGCAGCCAAGGGACTAGCGGGGGGGGATATGAGCAGTTCTTC. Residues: CASSQGTSGGGYEQFF.

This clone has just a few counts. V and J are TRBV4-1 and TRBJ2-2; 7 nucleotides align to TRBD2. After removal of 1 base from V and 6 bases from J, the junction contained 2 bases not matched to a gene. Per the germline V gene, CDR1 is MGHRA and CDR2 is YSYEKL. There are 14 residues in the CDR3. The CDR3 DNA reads TGCGCCAGCAGCCAAGTGACTAGCCCCGGGGAGCTGTTTTTT. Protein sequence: CASSQVTSPGELFF.

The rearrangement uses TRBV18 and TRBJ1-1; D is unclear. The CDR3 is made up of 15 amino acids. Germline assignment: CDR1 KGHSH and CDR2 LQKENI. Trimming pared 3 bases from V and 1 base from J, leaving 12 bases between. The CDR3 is CASSPPPSSNTEAFF. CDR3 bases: TGTGCCAGCTCACCCCCTCCTTCGTCGAACACTGAAGCTTTCTTT.